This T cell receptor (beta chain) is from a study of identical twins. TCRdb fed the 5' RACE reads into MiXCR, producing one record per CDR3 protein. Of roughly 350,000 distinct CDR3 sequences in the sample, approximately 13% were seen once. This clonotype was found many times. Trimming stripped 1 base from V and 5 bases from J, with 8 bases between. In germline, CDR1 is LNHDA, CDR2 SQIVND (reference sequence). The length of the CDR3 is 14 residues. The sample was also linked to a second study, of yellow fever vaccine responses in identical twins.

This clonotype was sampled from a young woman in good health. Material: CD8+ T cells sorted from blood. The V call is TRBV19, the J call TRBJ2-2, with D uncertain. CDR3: CASSIGLNTGELFF. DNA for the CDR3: TGTGCCAGTAGTATAGGCCTTAATACCGGGGAGCTGTTTTTT. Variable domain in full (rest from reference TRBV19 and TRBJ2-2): DGGITQSPKYLFRKEGQNVTLSCEQNLNHDAMYWYRQDPGQGLRLIYYSQIVNDFQKGDIAEGYSVSREKKESFPLTVTSAQKNPTAFYLCASSIGLNTGELFFGEGSRLTVL.